These T cell receptor beta chains were read from a single sample in a study of T cells in Graves' hyperthyroidism and ophthalmopathy. Using its own MiXCR run on the multiplex PCR reads, TCRdb lists one record per CDR3 protein. The profile shows roughly 570,000 distinct CDR3 sequences, just over 45% of them singletons. Sample: peripheral blood or thyroid tissue (not recorded which). The receptors derive from an adult woman with Graves' disease, either hyperthyroidism or ophthalmopathy (not recorded which). CDR3s include the opening cysteine and the closing phenylalanine or tryptophan. Each record gives: clone size, D gene, J gene, V gene, CDR3 DNA, CDR3 protein. A D gene is named only where the DNA matches it firmly. Clone size is not always given. Where it is, it says once, few, many or a class for expanded clones.

abundance: many; d_gene: TRBD1; j_gene: TRBJ2-7; v_gene: TRBV29-1; CDR3nt: TGCAGCGTTGAAGAAACAGGGGGCGACGAGCAGTACTTC; CDR3aa: CSVEETGGDEQYF
abundance: .; d_gene: .; j_gene: TRBJ1-6; v_gene: TRBV6-6; CDR3nt: TGTGCCAGCAGTGAGATTGCAGGGCTTAATTCACCCCTCCACTTT; CDR3aa: CASSEIAGLNSPLHF
abundance: .; d_gene: .; j_gene: TRBJ1-2; v_gene: TRBV15; CDR3nt: TGTGCCACCAGCAGAGATCTTCCTGACAGACCTAACTATGGCTACACCTTC; CDR3aa: CATSRDLPDRPNYGYTF
abundance: many; d_gene: .; j_gene: TRBJ1-2; v_gene: TRBV4-1; CDR3nt: TGCGCCAGCAGCCCCTTGTTAACACGGATACTAGCTAACTATGGCTACACCTTC; CDR3aa: CASSPLLTRILANYGYTF
abundance: many; d_gene: .; j_gene: TRBJ2-7; v_gene: TRBV2; CDR3nt: TGTGCCAGCCGCCCGGCAGGGTTGAATGAGCAGTACTTC; CDR3aa: CASRPAGLNEQYF
abundance: many; d_gene: .; j_gene: TRBJ1-6; v_gene: TRBV27; CDR3nt: TGTGCCAGCAGTGGTTGGGACCGAGATAATTCACCCCTCCACTTT; CDR3aa: CASSGWDRDNSPLHF
abundance: once; d_gene: .; j_gene: TRBJ1-1; v_gene: TRBV5-1; CDR3nt: TGCGCCAGCAGCTTGGATGGGGCGGAAACTGAATCTTTCTTT; CDR3aa: CASSLDGAETESFF
abundance: many; d_gene: TRBD1; j_gene: TRBJ2-2; v_gene: TRBV7-9; CDR3nt: TGTGCCAGCAGCTACAGGGGGCTTGACACCGGGGAGCTGTTTTTT; CDR3aa: CASSYRGLDTGELFF
abundance: .; d_gene: TRBD1; j_gene: TRBJ1-5; v_gene: TRBV10-3; CDR3nt: TGTGCCACGAGGGGAGGTCGGACAGGCCTCGGGCCCAATCAGCCCCAGCATTTT; CDR3aa: CATRGGRTGLGPNQPQHF
abundance: many; d_gene: TRBD2; j_gene: TRBJ2-7; v_gene: TRBV11-2; CDR3nt: TGTGCCAGCAACTACGGGACTAGCGGGAGAGGGCTTGTGGGGGAGCAGTACTTC; CDR3aa: CASNYGTSGRGLVGEQYF
abundance: many; d_gene: .; j_gene: TRBJ2-7; v_gene: TRBV12-5; CDR3nt: TGTGCTAGTGGGTTAGTCGACGAGCAGTACTTC; CDR3aa: CASGLVDEQYF
abundance: many; d_gene: .; j_gene: TRBJ2-6; v_gene: TRBV28; CDR3nt: TGTGCCAGCAGTTTGTCAGGGTCTGGGGCCAACGTCCTGACTTTC; CDR3aa: CASSLSGSGANVLTF
abundance: .; d_gene: .; j_gene: TRBJ2-7; v_gene: TRBV6-2/TRBV6-3; CDR3nt: TGTGCCAGCTCCCCTTCGAGCGTCTACAGGGACGAGCAGTACTTC; CDR3aa: CASSPSSVYRDEQYF
abundance: once; d_gene: .; j_gene: TRBJ1-2; v_gene: TRBV10-3; CDR3nt: TGTGCCATCAGTGATCCGGGGTTGGCTGGCTACACCTTC; CDR3aa: CAISDPGLAGYTF
abundance: many; d_gene: .; j_gene: TRBJ2-7; v_gene: TRBV11-2; CDR3nt: TGTGCCAGCAGCTTAATCGGCGGCTACGAGCAGTACTTC; CDR3aa: CASSLIGGYEQYF
abundance: .; d_gene: .; j_gene: TRBJ2-7; v_gene: TRBV5-1; CDR3nt: TGTGCCAGCAGCCCGGATGGGGACGGAGGAGTTTACGAGCAGTACTTC; CDR3aa: CASSPDGDGGVYEQYF
abundance: many; d_gene: .; j_gene: TRBJ1-5; v_gene: TRBV3-1; CDR3nt: TGTGCCAGCAGCCGACAGCCCCGCCAGCCCCAGCATTTT; CDR3aa: CASSRQPRQPQHF
abundance: many; d_gene: .; j_gene: TRBJ1-1; v_gene: TRBV29-1; CDR3nt: TGCAGCGTTGAAGGAACAGGCATCTCTGAAGCTTTCTTT; CDR3aa: CSVEGTGISEAFF
abundance: many; d_gene: .; j_gene: TRBJ2-5; v_gene: TRBV7-7; CDR3nt: TGTGCCAGCAGCTTAGGTCAGGGGACACAAGAGACCCAGTACTTC; CDR3aa: CASSLGQGTQETQYF
abundance: .; d_gene: .; j_gene: TRBJ1-2; v_gene: TRBV6-5; CDR3nt: TGTGCCAGCAGTACTGGCAAGGGTGGCTACACCTTC; CDR3aa: CASSTGKGGYTF
abundance: many; d_gene: .; j_gene: TRBJ1-2; v_gene: TRBV20-1; CDR3nt: TGCAGTGCTAGAGATACAGGGAACTATGGCTACACCTTC; CDR3aa: CSARDTGNYGYTF
abundance: .; d_gene: .; j_gene: TRBJ2-7; v_gene: TRBV3-1; CDR3nt: TGTGCCAGCAGCCCCCCTTCGGACCTCTACGAGCAGTACTTC; CDR3aa: CASSPPSDLYEQYF
abundance: .; d_gene: TRBD1; j_gene: TRBJ2-7; v_gene: TRBV10-1; CDR3nt: TGCGCCAGCAGTGGGGAGAGGGGGCACTACGAGCAGTACTTC; CDR3aa: CASSGERGHYEQYF
abundance: .; d_gene: .; j_gene: TRBJ1-4; v_gene: TRBV11-2; CDR3nt: TGTGCCAGCAGCCCCAGGGTAGATCCGGCTAATGAAAAACTGTTTTTT; CDR3aa: CASSPRVDPANEKLFF
abundance: few; d_gene: .; j_gene: TRBJ2-7; v_gene: TRBV7-8; CDR3nt: TGTGCCAGCAGCCGTGGGACATATGACGAGCAGTACTTC; CDR3aa: CASSRGTYDEQYF
abundance: .; d_gene: .; j_gene: TRBJ1-6; v_gene: TRBV7-3; CDR3nt: TGTGCCAGCAGCCTACGACGAGATAATTCACCCCCCCACTTT; CDR3aa: CASSLRRDNSPPHF
abundance: many; d_gene: .; j_gene: TRBJ1-2; v_gene: TRBV24-1; CDR3nt: TGTGCCACCAGTGACTGGACAGTAAACTATGGCTACACCTTC; CDR3aa: CATSDWTVNYGYTF
abundance: many; d_gene: TRBD1; j_gene: TRBJ2-7; v_gene: TRBV10-3; CDR3nt: TGTGCCATCAGGCGGACAGGGAGCGTCTACGAGCAGTACTTC; CDR3aa: CAIRRTGSVYEQYF
abundance: many; d_gene: TRBD1; j_gene: TRBJ2-2; v_gene: TRBV5-5; CDR3nt: TGTGCCAGCAGCTTGTGGACAGGGACCGGGGAGCTGTTTTTT; CDR3aa: CASSLWTGTGELFF
abundance: .; d_gene: .; j_gene: TRBJ2-7; v_gene: TRBV2; CDR3nt: TGTGCCAGCAGTCCTCGAAAGGCCCTTTCCGAGCAGTACTTC; CDR3aa: CASSPRKALSEQYF
abundance: many; d_gene: TRBD1; j_gene: TRBJ1-1; v_gene: TRBV6-6; CDR3nt: TGTGCCAGCAGTTACGGTGCAGGGGGCCGTGAAGCTTTCTTT; CDR3aa: CASSYGAGGREAFF
abundance: many; d_gene: TRBD1; j_gene: TRBJ1-2; v_gene: TRBV27; CDR3nt: TGTGCCAGCAGTCGCCAAGGGACAGGGCGGGGAGGCTACACCTTC; CDR3aa: CASSRQGTGRGGYTF
abundance: many; d_gene: TRBD2; j_gene: TRBJ2-7; v_gene: TRBV29-1; CDR3nt: TGCAGCGTTAAAGGGACTAGCGGGGGCTACGAGCAGTACTTC; CDR3aa: CSVKGTSGGYEQYF
abundance: many; d_gene: .; j_gene: TRBJ2-5; v_gene: TRBV6-6; CDR3nt: TGTGCCAGCAGTTACACCCGTGGGGTAGGAGAGACCCAGTACTTC; CDR3aa: CASSYTRGVGETQYF
abundance: .; d_gene: .; j_gene: TRBJ1-3; v_gene: TRBV20-1; CDR3nt: TGCAGTGCTAGAGATGGGGCCGCGCGCTCTGGAAACACCATATATTTT; CDR3aa: CSARDGAARSGNTIYF
abundance: .; d_gene: .; j_gene: TRBJ2-2; v_gene: TRBV4-2; CDR3nt: TGTGCCAGCAGCCAACCCAACGGGGGGCTCGAAGACACCGGGGAGCTGTTTTTT; CDR3aa: CASSQPNGGLEDTGELFF
abundance: .; d_gene: .; j_gene: TRBJ2-2; v_gene: TRBV10-3; CDR3nt: TGTGCCATCAAGGGGGAATCCGGGGAGCTGTTTTTT; CDR3aa: CAIKGESGELFF
abundance: .; d_gene: TRBD1; j_gene: TRBJ1-2; v_gene: TRBV25-1; CDR3nt: TGCGCCAGCAGCCCGACAGGGAGGCTCGGCTATGGCTACACCTTC; CDR3aa: CASSPTGRLGYGYTF
abundance: many; d_gene: TRBD1; j_gene: TRBJ1-5; v_gene: TRBV7-6; CDR3nt: TGTGCCAGCAGCTCCCCGGGACAGGGGGTTCGTCAGCCCCAGCATTTT; CDR3aa: CASSSPGQGVRQPQHF
abundance: .; d_gene: TRBD1; j_gene: TRBJ1-6; v_gene: TRBV7-9; CDR3nt: TGTGCCAGCAGCGGACAGGGGTGGGATAATTCACCCCTCCACTTT; CDR3aa: CASSGQGWDNSPLHF
abundance: once; d_gene: .; j_gene: TRBJ2-7; v_gene: TRBV9; CDR3nt: TGTGCCAGCAGCGTAGACCGACAGGCGAGCTCCTACGAGCAGTACTTC; CDR3aa: CASSVDRQASSYEQYF
abundance: .; d_gene: TRBD2; j_gene: TRBJ2-3; v_gene: TRBV9; CDR3nt: TGTGCCAGCAGCGTAGGGACTAGCGTGGAGACCACAGATACGCAGTATTTT; CDR3aa: CASSVGTSVETTDTQYF
abundance: .; d_gene: .; j_gene: TRBJ1-1; v_gene: TRBV7-9; CDR3nt: TGTGCCAGCATAATCATAGCGCTCCCTGAAGCTTTCTTT; CDR3aa: CASIIIALPEAFF
abundance: .; d_gene: .; j_gene: TRBJ2-5; v_gene: TRBV2; CDR3nt: TGTGCCAGCACCCTGACCCAGGACTTC; CDR3aa: CASTLTQDF
abundance: .; d_gene: TRBD1; j_gene: TRBJ2-7; v_gene: TRBV7-6; CDR3nt: TGTGCCAGCAGCCCGGGACGTGGGGGACAGGGCCAGCAGTACTTC; CDR3aa: CASSPGRGGQGQQYF
abundance: .; d_gene: TRBD1; j_gene: TRBJ2-5; v_gene: TRBV6-1; CDR3nt: TGTGCCAGCAGTGAAGCGGTCGAGGGGGCGGAGACCCAGTACTTC; CDR3aa: CASSEAVEGAETQYF
abundance: .; d_gene: .; j_gene: TRBJ1-2; v_gene: TRBV19; CDR3nt: TGTGCCAGTACTCCCACGTTGTACTATGGCTACACCTTC; CDR3aa: CASTPTLYYGYTF
abundance: .; d_gene: .; j_gene: TRBJ2-2; v_gene: TRBV20-1; CDR3nt: TGCAGTGCTAGAGATTCGTGGACCGGGGAGCTGTTTTTT; CDR3aa: CSARDSWTGELFF